This T cell receptor (beta chain) was recorded in a study of T cells in Graves' hyperthyroidism and ophthalmopathy (dated by TCRdb to the late 2010s). Notes on the research overall: Peripheral blood samples were taken at the time of initial diagnosis, prior to any treatment. To identify distinguishing TCR V-J signatures, a discovery cohort of 95 to 100 patients was used, comprising roughly 45 with Graves' ophthalmopathy and around 57 with stable Graves' hyperthyroidism. Prospective prediction of ophthalmopathy was tested in an independent validation cohort consisting of 18 to 20 hyperthyroidism patients and more than 15 patients who later progressed to ophthalmopathy. The 75 to 100 discovery patients were divided at random into training and test sets in a 7:3 ratio. In addition, the study compared T-cell repertoires in thyroid tissue and in blood from roughly six Graves' hyperthyroidism patients. Once sampling was done, hyperthyroidism patients were given methimazole at a starting dose of 30 mg daily, whereas ophthalmopathy patients were given high-dose intravenous methylprednisolone. According to the paper, TCR Vbeta CDR3 sequencing was carried out on more than 120 peripheral blood samples, which came from 40 to 45 ophthalmopathy, some 73 hyperthyroidism and approximately 17 progressor patients. Paper-wide results and their limitations: A model built on a 13 V-J signature distinguished ophthalmopathy from stable hyperthyroidism, reaching 85% to 90% sensitivity and around 81% specificity in cross-validation and 80%/75% in testing. Sample size was not statistically predetermined, and investigators were not blinded to group allocation. In validation, the model predicted progression to ophthalmopathy a median of 6.5 months before onset, with 65% to 71% sensitivity and roughly 79% specificity. Most expanded thyroid clonotypes (frequency above 0.001) were also detected in blood, a finding suggesting that blood repertoires may reflect thyroid immune responses.

As concerns this clonotype: What antigen it recognizes has not been identified. Per-nucleotide qualities are absent, and no much larger clonotype sits a single base away.

The TCR beta CDR3 regions were amplified from RNA transcripts. The TCR CDR3 was subjected to a first round of RT-PCR using the HTBI primer set and the Qiagen OneStep RT-PCR kit. The libraries were constructed in a second round of multiplex PCR and then size-selected and purified. The libraries were sequenced on an Illumina HiSeq2000 using paired-end 100 bp reads. Concerning the study's data processing: Raw data were processed with SOAPnuke, discarding reads with adapters, uncalled bases, mean Phred below 15, or no exact constant-primer or identifier match. High-quality paired reads were merged with COPE v1.2.5, and unique nucleotide sequences were defined as clonotypes. Clonotypes were aligned to IMGT TRBV, TRBD and TRBJ reference segments using MiTCR v1.1. The analysis included only V-J combinations with a frequency above 0.0001, which together covered around 99% of the repertoires. A TCS score was defined as the ratio between F50 (clonal expansion) and ExV (chaos), using BLOSUM62-based TCRdist between CDR3 peptides within each V-J. Welch's t-statistics and random forest reduced fewer than 600 V-J features to 10 to 15, which were used in a naive Bayes classifier (R e1071). The similarity between thyroid and blood repertoires was quantified using the Morisita-Horn index. Clones were called with MiXCR by TCRdb after fastp trimmed the public reads at Q25, and only in-frame beta chains were retained. Rows are combined by CDR3 protein, so each entry shows the most common genes and DNA. None of the V and J calls come from the authors' own analysis; TCRdb made them. This sample is represented by roughly 710,000 distinct CDR3 sequences; approximately 40% of them were singletons. In total, the top ten clones hold 31% of the sample.

CDR1 SGHVS and CDR2 FQNEAQ were looked up in the germline V gene. The V and J ends are trimmed by 11 bases and 3 bases, leaving 17 bases between them. The CDR3, from cysteine to phenylalanine, totals 13 residues. CDR3 DNA is the only sequence kept; it has 39 bases, read in frame from the first base. A patient counted as having stable Graves' hyperthyroidism if no progression to ophthalmopathy occurred over 18 months of follow-up. Hyperthyroidism patients were newly diagnosed, with disease duration under 2 months, and aged 18 to 65 years. Exclusion was applied to patients with uncontrolled infections, other autoimmune diseases, pregnancy or lactation. Clinical symptoms, serum thyroxine and TRAb, thyroid ultrasound, and orbital computed tomography formed the basis for the diagnoses. Ficoll-Paque density gradient centrifugation was used to isolate PBMCs from around 10 ml of fresh peripheral blood. Total RNA was extracted with Trizol reagent, and quality was checked on an Agilent 2100 Bioanalyzer.

The chain is made from TRBV7-8 and TRBJ2-7; the D element might be TRBD1 or TRBD2, as each aligns at 6 bases. Sequencing was done on a sample of blood. The sequence was collected from a woman in her thirties or forties with Graves' hyperthyroidism. Here the CDR3 is given as CACSGQISYEQYF. The nucleotides read TGTGCCTGTAGCGGACAGATTAGCTACGAGCAGTACTTC.